One T cell receptor beta chain is described in this entry. Sequenced by immunoSEQ multiplex PCR; TCRdb stores in-frame clones only, minus some. There are about 15,000 clones in the sample; 72% occur only once, and approximately 55% lies in the top ten. Germline V CDR1 and CDR2: MGHRA, YSYEKL. The V segment lost 5 bases and the J segment 5 bases; nucleotides outside the gene matches: 5. CDR3 length: 17 residues. The sample is drawn from a study of radiotherapy plus CTLA-4 blockade in lung cancer. This chain links TRBV4-1 with TRBJ2-2, with 16 positions matching TRBD2. The sequencing used peripheral blood, collected from a patient treated with radiotherapy plus ipilimumab. The source is a human donor with non-small cell lung cancer whose response to radiotherapy plus ipilimumab could not be evaluated. CDR3 coding DNA: TGCGCCAGCAGCACGGGACTAGCGGGGGGGGATACCGGGGAGCTGTTTTTT. Residues: CASSTGLAGGDTGELFF.